A single sample is the source of the 24 T cell receptor beta chains below, sequenced in a study of PD-1 blockade in classical Hodgkin lymphoma. Stated time point: cycle 4 day 1 (C4D1), after five to seven weeks of nivolumab. After autologous stem cell transplantation all patients relapsed, and prior brentuximab vedotin exposure differed between cohorts. Generated by immunoSEQ multiplex PCR, the TCRdb table keeps only in-frame clones and is missing some. The table has tens of thousands of clones, more than 70% seen once; the top ten hold 8% to 9.5%. This specimen consisted of peripheral blood mononuclear cells (PBMCs), obtained before the fourth cycle of nivolumab. Every receptor here comes from a human donor with classical Hodgkin lymphoma.

The chain's CDR3 is CASSRQGYQPQHF. In DNA form, the CDR3 reads TGTGCCAGCAGTAGACAGGGATATCAGCCCCAGCATTTT. This sequence joins TRBV2 and TRBJ1-5, with 7 bases identical to TRBD1. Germline-derived CDR1 and CDR2 are SNHLY and FYNNEI. J gave up 5 bases and V 5 bases, and 3 bases lay outside the gene matches. The CDR3 sequence is 13 residues long. Drawing the rest from reference TRBV2 and TRBJ1-5, the complete variable domain is EPEVTQTPSHQVTQMGQEVILRCVPISNHLYFYWYRQILGQKVEFLVSFYNNEISEKSEIFDDQFSVERPDGSNFTLKIRSTKLEDSAMYFCASSRQGYQPQHFGDGTRLSIL.

The chain employs TRBV18 and TRBJ2-3; TRBD2 aligns across 10 bases. The CDR3 spans 14 residues. V trimming: 6 bases; J trimming: 5 bases; junction bases outside the gene matches: 5. The germline CDR1 and CDR2 sequences are KGHSH and LQKENI. CDR3 protein: CASSSLAGVDTQYF. The CDR3 region has the DNA TGTGCCAGCTCGTCGCTAGCGGGGGTAGATACGCAGTATTTT.

The chain uses TRBV11-2 and TRBJ2-7; 9 bases map to TRBD2. CDR3 length: 15 amino acids. Losses at the gene ends were 3 bases for V and 4 bases for J; bases not matched to a gene: 7. CDR1 and CDR2 from the germline V gene are SGHAT and FQNNGV. The CDR3 sequence: CASSFTAGGKYEQYF. CDR3 nucleotides: TGTGCCAGCAGCTTTACGGCGGGAGGGAAATACGAGCAGTACTTC.

The DNA of the CDR3 is TGTGCCAGCAGTCAACAACCTAGCACAGATACGCAGTATTTT. Amino acid sequence: CASSQQPSTDTQYF. The rearrangement links TRBV27 to TRBJ2-3; D unresolved. The length of the CDR3 is 14 residues. CDR1 MNHEY and CDR2 SMNVEV come from the germline V gene (reference sequence). Trimming cost V 5 bases and J 0 bases, with 9 bases left between them.

The chain combines TRBV10-2 with TRBJ1-1; D gene unclear. The V gene lost 7 bases and the J gene lost 3 bases, with 12 bases spanning the gap. The length of the CDR3 is 13 residues. The germline CDR1 and CDR2 sequences are WSHSY and SAAADI. The CDR3 DNA reads TGCGCCAGCACATTTTCTACGGACACTGAAGCTTTCTTT. It yields the protein CASTFSTDTEAFF.

In its sample, this clone was seen once. This chain connects TRBV27 to TRBJ1-3; TRBD1 matches 10 bases. The CDR3 has 14 amino acids. CDR1 is MNHEY, CDR2 SMNVEV, per germline (reference sequence). The V gene end was trimmed by 6 bases and the J gene end by 10 bases; junction bases not matched to a gene: 9. DNA for the CDR3: TGTGCCAGCAGCCCGGACAGGGGGGCAGATACCATATATTTT. This gives the protein CASSPDRGADTIYF.

J is TRBJ2-3 and V is TRBV5-4; D perhaps matches TRBD2 (6 bases). Germline V gene lookup returns CDR1 SGHNT and CDR2 YYREEE (reference sequence). The CDR3 totals 16 residues. With 0 bases removed from V and 0 bases from J, the gap between germline ends came to 11 bases. The CDR3 here is CASSLGGEPSTDTQYF. The CDR3 DNA reads TGTGCCAGCAGCTTGGGGGGGGAACCTAGCACAGATACGCAGTATTTT.

The chain employs TRBV5-1 and TRBJ2-3; 9 bases fit TRBD2. The CDR3 consists of 14 residues. V lost 8 bases to trimming and J lost 2 bases; unmatched junction nucleotides: 6. Per the germline V gene, CDR1 is SGHRS and CDR2 is YFSETQ. CDR3: CASSPGLATDTQYF. In DNA, the CDR3 is TGCGCCAGTTCTCCGGGACTAGCCACAGATACGCAGTATTTT.

This chain joins TRBV7-2 and TRBJ2-3; 11 bases match TRBD2. V lost 5 bases, J lost 2 bases, and 6 bases stayed unmatched. CDR3 length: 16 residues. Per the germline V gene, CDR1 is SGHTA and CDR2 is FQGNSA. This chain's CDR3 is CASSPRTSGHTDTQYF. The CDR3 bases are TGTGCCAGCAGCCCACGGACTAGCGGGCACACAGATACGCAGTATTTT.

The V and J genes are TRBV6-5 and TRBJ1-2, with a tentative D call TRBD1 (5 bases). V was pared by 2 bases and J by 6 bases, with 13 bases between. Germline CDR1 MNHEY, CDR2 SVGAGI. The CDR3 length is 14 residues. This CDR3 reads CASSYGVGHNGYTF. CDR3 DNA: TGTGCCAGCAGTTACGGGGTGGGGCACAATGGCTACACCTTC.

The gene calls are TRBV19 and TRBJ1-6, with D maybe TRBD1 (6 bases). This CDR3 contains 16 residues. V lost 2 bases, J lost 3 bases, and 11 bases lay in between. The germline V gene encodes CDR1 LNHDA and CDR2 SQIVND (reference sequence). The CDR3: CASSIWGDNYNSPLHF. The CDR3 coding sequence is TGTGCCAGTAGTATATGGGGGGACAACTATAATTCACCCCTCCACTTT.

In its sample, this clone was seen a few times. This rearrangement joins TRBV10-3 to TRBJ1-2; 7 positions match TRBD1. The CDR3 covers 12 residues. The J segment lost 6 bases and the V segment lost 9 bases, leaving 7 bases of the junction unmatched. In germline, CDR1 is ENHRY, CDR2 SYGVKD. The CDR3 reads CAIPQGNDGYTF. Here the CDR3 DNA reads TGTGCCATTCCACAGGGGAACGATGGCTACACCTTC.

This sequence joins TRBV19 and TRBJ1-1; no clear D. Trimming removed 0 bases from V and 4 bases from J, with 9 bases in between. Germline assignment: CDR1 LNHDA and CDR2 SQIVND (reference sequence). This CDR3 is built from 14 residues. The CDR3 loop reads CASSIDPSGTEAFF. DNA of the CDR3: TGTGCCAGTAGTATAGATCCGTCGGGCACTGAAGCTTTCTTT.

This chain uses TRBV7-9 with TRBJ1-2; weak D call: TRBD1 (6 bases). The CDR3 length is 13 residues. CDR1 is SEHNR and CDR2 is FQNEAQ in the germline V gene (reference sequence). The V end lost 3 bases, the J end lost 5 bases, and 10 bases lay between the germline ends. The DNA of the CDR3 is TGTGCCAGCAGCTTGGACAGCAGTTATGGCTACACCTTC. Its translation: CASSLDSSYGYTF.

The chain recombines TRBV5-8 with TRBJ1-3, with 7 bases identical to TRBD1. Germline CDR1 is SGHTS and CDR2 is YDEGEE. This CDR3 comprises 14 residues. The J segment lost 4 bases and the V segment lost 4 bases, leaving 5 bases of the junction unmatched. The CDR3 nucleotides are TGTGCCAGCAGCCGAACAGGGGTCGGAAACACCATATATTTT. It yields the protein CASSRTGVGNTIYF.

The rearrangement links TRBV10-3 to TRBJ1-6, with a possible D match to TRBD1 (6 bases). The ends were cut back, 7 bases at V and 3 bases at J, with 16 bases in the middle. Germline CDR1 ENHRY, CDR2 SYGVKD. The CDR3 loop spans 16 amino acids. The CDR3 loop is CAIKRGGNIYNSPLHF. DNA for the CDR3: TGTGCCATCAAAAGGGGGGGCAACATCTATAATTCACCCCTCCACTTT.

The chain recombines TRBV28 with TRBJ2-1; 9 bases align to TRBD2. Germline V gene lookup returns CDR1 MDHEN and CDR2 SYDVKM. The CDR3 extends over 16 amino acids. Trimming removed 4 bases from V and 2 bases from J; junction bases left unmatched: 6. In DNA form, the CDR3 reads TGTGCCAGCAGTTCCAGACTAGCGGTTCCCTACAATGAGCAGTTCTTC. Translating it yields CASSSRLAVPYNEQFF.

This rearrangement joins TRBV7-2 to TRBJ2-5, with D perhaps being TRBD1 or TRBD2 (6 bases each). This CDR3 comprises 15 residues. Germline loops: CDR1 SGHTA, CDR2 FQGNSA. The V gene lost 4 bases and the J gene lost 7 bases, with 19 bases spanning the gap. Here the CDR3 DNA reads TGTGCCAGCAGCTCCGCGGGACACCCAACCGGGACCCAGTACTTC. This codes for CASSSAGHPTGTQYF.

In its sample, this clone was seen a few times. This sequence joins TRBV7-2 and TRBJ2-7, with 8 bases fitting TRBD2. Germline CDR1 is SGHTA and CDR2 is FQGNSA. The CDR3 sequence is 16 residues long. With 5 bases clipped from V and 4 bases from J, the junction kept 13 bases outside the gene matches. The DNA for the CDR3 is TGTGCCAGCAGCCTATACGGTACGGGGGGGCCTTACGAGCAGTACTTC. Translating gives CASSLYGTGGPYEQYF.

The chain recombines TRBV4-1 with TRBJ1-5; D call uncertain. CDR3 length equals 15 residues. V dropped 1 base and J dropped 1 base, with 8 bases sitting between them. Germline V gene lookup returns CDR1 MGHRA and CDR2 YSYEKL. CDR3 nucleotide sequence: TGCGCCAGCAGCCAAGGAGTGCAGAGCAATCAGCCCCAGCATTTT. Translated, it gives CASSQGVQSNQPQHF.

The chain couples TRBV6-1 to TRBJ1-3; D not certain. This CDR3 has 12 amino acids. Germline CDR1 is MNHNS and CDR2 is SASEGT. Trimming stripped 5 bases from V and 0 bases from J, with 2 bases between. The CDR3 region has the DNA TGTGCCAGCAGTAACTCTGGAAACACCATATATTTT. This codes for CASSNSGNTIYF.

This chain links TRBV30 with TRBJ1-2; D not certain. Germline assignment: CDR1 GTSNPN and CDR2 SVGIG (reference sequence). V gave up 3 bases and J gave up 2 bases, with 16 bases separating them. The CDR3 spans 15 residues. The chain's CDR3 is CAWRDDLGWNYGYTF. The CDR3 DNA reads TGTGCCTGGAGAGATGACTTAGGGTGGAACTATGGCTACACCTTC.

The V gene is TRBV4-2, the J gene TRBJ2-7, with a weak D call TRBD2 (6 bases). The V end lost 1 base, the J end lost 3 bases, and 16 bases lay between the germline ends. This CDR3 comprises 16 residues. In germline, CDR1 is LGHNA, CDR2 YNFKEQ. The CDR3 region has the DNA TGTGCCAGCAGCCAAGGAGTTCTAATAGCGGACTACGAGCAGTACTTC. This translates into CASSQGVLIADYEQYF.

A remark on this clone: A junction boundary mismatches the germline segment, possibly from a read error. J is TRBJ2-1 and V is TRBV7-3; 10 bases agree with TRBD2. Germline lookup yields CDR1 SGHTA and CDR2 FQGTGA. This CDR3 contains 17 residues. CDR3 protein: CASSLTSGASSYNEQFF. The CDR3 DNA sequence: TGTGCCAGCAGTTTAACTAGCGGGGCAAGCTCCTACAATGAGCAGTTCTTC.